Listed below are T cell receptor beta chains from one sample, sequenced in a study of T cells after yellow fever vaccination. TCRdb fed the 5' RACE reads into MiXCR, producing one record per CDR3 protein. The sample contains around 56,000 distinct CDR3 sequences, 4.5% to 6% of which appear only once. Sequenced here: PBMCs, either bulk or a sorted T-cell subset (CD4+, CD8+, memory, or dextramer-sorted; not recorded which), sampled on the day of the yellow fever booster vaccination. The receptors stem from a man in his late teens or twenties who received the YFV17D yellow fever vaccine. The CDR3 runs from the conserved cysteine through the conserved F or W. D genes are given only for firm matches. For some rows the clone size is stated as once, few or many, or as a class when expanded; others skip it.

TRBV12-5	TRBD2	few	TRBJ2-3	TGTGCTAGTGGTTTTCCTAGCGGGGGTGGGACAGATACGCAGTATTTT	CASGFPSGGGTDTQYF
TRBV18	TRBD1	many	TRBJ1-5	TGTGCCAGCTCACCAGACAGGGGAGGCGGTCAGCCCCAGCATTTT	CASSPDRGGGQPQHF
TRBV9	TRBD1	.	TRBJ1-6	TGTGCCAGCAGCGTCCTCGACAGGGGAGATTCACCCCTCCACTTT	CASSVLDRGDSPLHF
TRBV10-2	TRBD1	many	TRBJ2-7	TGCGCCAGCATTGGGACAGAGTCCTACGAGCAGTACTTC	CASIGTESYEQYF
TRBV7-6	.	many	TRBJ2-5	TGTGCCAGCAGCTTATGGCCAGAACGATTAGAAGAGACCCAGTACTTC	CASSLWPERLEETQYF
TRBV20-1	TRBD2	many	TRBJ2-1	TGCAGTGCTCCGCGCCGGGGGGACAATGAGCAGTTCTTC	CSAPRRGDNEQFF
TRBV6-6	.	.	TRBJ2-7	TGTGCCAGCGCGGGGACAGTTATCTACGAGCAGTACTTC	CASAGTVIYEQYF
TRBV4-1	.	few	TRBJ2-5	TGCGCCAGCAGCCAAGAGAAGGCTGGATTGTCGGCCCAGTACTTC	CASSQEKAGLSAQYF
TRBV27	.	few	TRBJ1-6	TGTGCCAGCAGACCAGTAGGGAATTCACCCCTCCACTTT	CASRPVGNSPLHF
TRBV12-3/TRBV12-4	.	.	TRBJ1-5	TGTGCCAGCAGTTTTAGGACGGTGAATCAGCCCCAGCATTTT	CASSFRTVNQPQHF
TRBV5-4	.	many	TRBJ1-1	TGTGCCAGTGAGGGGGACTCCACTGAAGCTTTCTTT	CASEGDSTEAFF
TRBV6-5	.	.	TRBJ1-1	TGTGCCAGCAGTTACTCGAACGTGGTGAACACTGAAGCTTTCTTT	CASSYSNVVNTEAFF
TRBV7-2	TRBD2	many	TRBJ2-3	TGTGCCAGCCTCCGTTCGGGGGGATCAGATACGCAGTATTTT	CASLRSGGSDTQYF
TRBV4-1	TRBD1	few	TRBJ2-2	TGCGCCAGCAGGGACAGGGATGAGACCGGGGAGCTGTTTTTT	CASRDRDETGELFF
TRBV7-9	.	many	TRBJ2-3	TGTGCCAGCAGCTTTCCAGATACGCAGTATTTT	CASSFPDTQYF
TRBV20-1	TRBD2	many	TRBJ2-7	TGCAGTGCTAGATTAGCGGGGACCTACGAGCAGTACTTC	CSARLAGTYEQYF
TRBV5-1	.	many	TRBJ2-3	TGCGCCAGCAGCTTGGTGACCACGGCTCCGGATACGCAGTATTTT	CASSLVTTAPDTQYF
TRBV5-1	TRBD1	many	TRBJ2-1	TGCGCCAGCAGCCCGGGTGGGACAGGAATAGGCAATGAGCAGTTCTTC	CASSPGGTGIGNEQFF